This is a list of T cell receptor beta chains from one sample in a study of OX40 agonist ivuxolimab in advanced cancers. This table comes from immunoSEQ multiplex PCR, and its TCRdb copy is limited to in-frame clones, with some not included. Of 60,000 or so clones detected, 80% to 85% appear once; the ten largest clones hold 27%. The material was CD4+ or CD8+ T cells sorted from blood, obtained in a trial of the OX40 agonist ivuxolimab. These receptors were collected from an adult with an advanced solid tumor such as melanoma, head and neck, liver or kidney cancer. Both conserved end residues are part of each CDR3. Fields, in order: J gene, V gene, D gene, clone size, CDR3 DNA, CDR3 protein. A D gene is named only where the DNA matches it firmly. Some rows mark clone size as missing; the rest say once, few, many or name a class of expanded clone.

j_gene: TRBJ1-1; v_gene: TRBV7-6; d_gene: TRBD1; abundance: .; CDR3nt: TGTGCCAGCAGTGCAGGGGGGAACACTGAAGCTTTCTTT; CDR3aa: CASSAGGNTEAFF
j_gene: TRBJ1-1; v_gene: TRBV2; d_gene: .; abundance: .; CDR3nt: TGTGCCAGCAGTGAACGAGGTAGGGGGTTAGAAGAAGCTTTCTTT; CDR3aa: CASSERGRGLEEAFF
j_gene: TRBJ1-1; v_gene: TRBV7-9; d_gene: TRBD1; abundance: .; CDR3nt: TGTGCCAGCAGCTTATATCCCCCCCGGGGACAGGATGGGACTGAAGCTTTCTTT; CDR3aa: CASSLYPPRGQDGTEAFF
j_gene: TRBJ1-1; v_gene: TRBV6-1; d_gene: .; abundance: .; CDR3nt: TGTGCCAGCTCGGGGACCCCGAACACTGAAGCTTTCTTT; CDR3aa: CASSGTPNTEAFF
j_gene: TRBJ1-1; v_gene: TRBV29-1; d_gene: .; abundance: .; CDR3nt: TGCAGCGTTGAAAAGGATCCGAACACTGAAGCTTTCTTT; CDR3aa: CSVEKDPNTEAFF
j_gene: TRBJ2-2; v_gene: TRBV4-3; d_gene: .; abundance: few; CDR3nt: TGCGCCAGCAGCCAAGACAGCCTAGGGAACACCGGGGAGCTGTTTTTT; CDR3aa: CASSQDSLGNTGELFF
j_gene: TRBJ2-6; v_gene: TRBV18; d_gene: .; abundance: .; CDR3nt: TGTGCCAGCTCACCTAGGCCGGGTGCCAACGTCCTGACTTTC; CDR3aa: CASSPRPGANVLTF
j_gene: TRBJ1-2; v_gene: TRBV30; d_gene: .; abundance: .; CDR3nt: TGTGCCTGGAGTCCAGACGGGGGGTGGAACTATGGCTACACCTTC; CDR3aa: CAWSPDGGWNYGYTF
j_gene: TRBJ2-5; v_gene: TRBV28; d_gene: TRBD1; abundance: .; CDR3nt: TGTGCCAGCAGTTTTATACGGACAGGAGGCTTGAAGACCCAGTACTTC; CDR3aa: CASSFIRTGGLKTQYF
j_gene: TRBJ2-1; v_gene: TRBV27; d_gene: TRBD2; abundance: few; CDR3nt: TGTGCCAGCAGTTTCACCGGGACTAGCGGTGTTGGTGAGCAGTTCTTC; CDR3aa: CASSFTGTSGVGEQFF
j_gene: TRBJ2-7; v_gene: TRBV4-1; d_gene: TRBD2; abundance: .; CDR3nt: TGCGCCAGCAGCCAAGGGCTCCGGGAGGAGACCTACGAGCAGTACTTC; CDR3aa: CASSQGLREETYEQYF
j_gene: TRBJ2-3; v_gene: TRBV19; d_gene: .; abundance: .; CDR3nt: TGTGCCAGTAGTATCCCGGGACTCATGAGAGATACGCAGTATTTT; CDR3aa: CASSIPGLMRDTQYF
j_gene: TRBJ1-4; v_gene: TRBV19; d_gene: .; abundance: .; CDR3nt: TGTGCCACCACCGGGACCCTTAATGAAAAACTGTTTTTT; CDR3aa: CATTGTLNEKLFF
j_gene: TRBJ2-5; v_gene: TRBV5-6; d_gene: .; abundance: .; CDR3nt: TGTGCCAGCAGCTTCCTGGGGAGGATGCAAGAGACCCAGTACTTC; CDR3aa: CASSFLGRMQETQYF
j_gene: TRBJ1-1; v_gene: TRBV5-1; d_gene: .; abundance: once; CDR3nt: TGCGCCAGCAGCTTGGCCCGGACAGCAAACATGAACACTGAAGCTTTCTTT; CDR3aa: CASSLARTANMNTEAFF
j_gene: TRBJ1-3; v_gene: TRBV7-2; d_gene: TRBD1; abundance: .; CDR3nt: TGTGCCAGCAGCTACGGAGGGACAGGGGCTGGAAACACCATATATTTT; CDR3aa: CASSYGGTGAGNTIYF
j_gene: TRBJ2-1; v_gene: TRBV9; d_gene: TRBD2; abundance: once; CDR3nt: TGTGCCAGCAGCGTAGGAGTGACTAGCGGGGCAAAATACAATGAGCAGTTCTTC; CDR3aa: CASSVGVTSGAKYNEQFF
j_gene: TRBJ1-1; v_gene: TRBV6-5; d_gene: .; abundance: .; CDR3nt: TGTGCCAGCAGTTCCCACAGATCCAGTAACACTGAAGCTTTCTTT; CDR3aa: CASSSHRSSNTEAFF
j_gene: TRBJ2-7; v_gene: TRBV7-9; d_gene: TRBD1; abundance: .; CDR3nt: TGTGCCAGCAGCTGGAGGACAGGGAACTACGAGCAGTACTTC; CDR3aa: CASSWRTGNYEQYF
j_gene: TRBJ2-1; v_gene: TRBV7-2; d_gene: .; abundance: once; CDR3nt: TGTGCCAGCAGCTTATATGGTGGTCAGAACAATGAGCAGTTCTTC; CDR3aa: CASSLYGGQNNEQFF
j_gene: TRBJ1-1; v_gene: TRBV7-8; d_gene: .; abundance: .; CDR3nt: TGTGCCAGCAGCGGAGGGAACACTGAAGCTTTCTTT; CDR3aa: CASSGGNTEAFF
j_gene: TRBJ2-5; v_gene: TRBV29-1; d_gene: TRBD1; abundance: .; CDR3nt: TGCAGCGTTGAGACAGGGAAAGAGACCCAGTACTTC; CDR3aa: CSVETGKETQYF